This is a list of T cell receptor beta chains from one sample in a study of technical replicates of blood from a handful of donors. TCRdb keeps only in-frame clones here, not all; method: immunoSEQ multiplex PCR. This sample carries tens of thousands of clones, around 94% of them seen once, and the ten largest clones take 0.35% to 0.4%. Sequences were obtained from T cells isolated from PBMCs. The receptors shown here come from a human donor in good health. CDR3s include the opening cysteine and the closing phenylalanine or tryptophan. The D gene is left open where the match is weak.

15	TRBV6-5	TRBJ1-3	TRBD1	CASSYSGQGANTIYF	TGTGCCAGCAGTTACTCGGGACAGGGGGCCAACACCATATATTTT
12	TRBV7-9	TRBJ1-1	TRBD1	CASSTGDREAFF	TGTGCCAGCAGTACAGGGGATCGTGAAGCTTTCTTT
14	TRBV2	TRBJ2-1	.	CASSPGLSYNEQFF	TGTGCCAGCAGTCCGGGACTTTCGTACAATGAGCAGTTCTTC
12	TRBV5-6	TRBJ2-1	.	CASSLPSREQFF	TGTGCCAGCAGCTTGCCCTCCCGTGAGCAGTTCTTC
15	TRBV4-3	TRBJ2-7	TRBD2	CASSQGPSGGGEQYF	TGCGCCAGCAGCCAAGGGCCTAGCGGGGGAGGCGAGCAGTACTTC
16	TRBV6-6	TRBJ1-1	TRBD1	CASSPIPRAGGTEAFF	TGTGCCAGCAGCCCAATTCCCCGGGCAGGGGGGACTGAAGCTTTCTTT
16	TRBV4-3	TRBJ2-7	TRBD2	CASSQRLAGESYEQYF	TGCGCCAGCAGCCAAAGACTAGCGGGAGAAAGCTACGAGCAGTACTTC
15	TRBV6-5	TRBJ2-1	TRBD1	CASSYSLQDREVQFF	TGTGCCAGCAGTTACTCGTTGCAGGACAGGGAAGTGCAGTTCTTC
14	TRBV28	TRBJ2-7	.	CASSLGEQYLEEYF	TGTGCCAGCAGTTTAGGGGAACAATACCTGGAGGAGTACTTC
16	TRBV25-1	TRBJ2-7	TRBD1	CASSELDGTGRYEQYF	TGTGCCAGCAGTGAATTGGATGGGACAGGGAGGTACGAGCAGTACTTC
16	TRBV9	TRBJ2-7	TRBD2	CASSVGGSGTSYEQYF	TGTGCCAGCAGCGTAGGTGGTAGCGGGACCTCCTACGAGCAGTACTTC
16	TRBV6-1	TRBJ1-3	.	CASSAPGHLSGNTIYF	TGTGCCAGCAGTGCTCCCGGACACCTCTCTGGAAACACCATATATTTT
16	TRBV9	TRBJ1-1	TRBD1	CASSVGATGVDTEAFF	TGTGCCAGCAGCGTAGGGGCCACAGGGGTTGACACTGAAGCTTTCTTT